This TCR beta chain was sequenced during a study of monozygotic twins with inflammatory bowel disease. Overall study findings and caveats: The analysis yielded no support for one strong signal or clonotype associated with IBD. Whereas healthy co-twins had higher TCRbeta diversity (inverse Simpson), IBD patients had lower diversity. Discrimination among different T cell subtypes was not achievable. The sharing of clonotypes with others was lower in IBD patients than in healthy twins, especially with disease activity.

Note on this clonotype: Its specificity is not known.

TCRdb reprocessed the 5' RACE reads and stores each CDR3 protein as one record, lacking DNA. This sample lists some 300,000 distinct CDR3 sequences; its ten largest clones have 5% to 6%. The sequence derives from a human donor with ulcerative colitis or Crohn's disease, or a healthy co-twin of an affected twin (not recorded which). What was sequenced was blood.

CDR3 in amino acids: CAWGGISNEQYF. This rearrangement joins TRBV30 to TRBJ2-7; TCRdb selects TRBD2, and the lack of DNA leaves this call unchecked. This CDR3 comprises 12 residues. CDR1 is GTSNPN, CDR2 SVGIG, per germline (reference sequence).